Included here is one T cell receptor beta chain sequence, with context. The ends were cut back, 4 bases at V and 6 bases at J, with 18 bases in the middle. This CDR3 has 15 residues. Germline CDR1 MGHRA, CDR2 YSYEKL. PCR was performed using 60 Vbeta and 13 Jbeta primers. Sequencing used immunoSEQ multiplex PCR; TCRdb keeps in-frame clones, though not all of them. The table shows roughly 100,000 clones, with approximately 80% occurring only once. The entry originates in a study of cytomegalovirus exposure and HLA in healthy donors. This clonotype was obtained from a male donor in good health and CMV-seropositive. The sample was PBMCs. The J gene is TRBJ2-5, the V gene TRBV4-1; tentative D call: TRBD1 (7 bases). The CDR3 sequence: CASSPGGGTPKTQYF. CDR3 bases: TGCGCCAGCAGCCCCGGAGGGGGCACACCGAAGACCCAGTACTTC.